The source of this T cell receptor beta chain is a study of T cell repertoires in cytomegalovirus infection. TCRdb independently ran MiXCR on the reads; one entry per CDR3 protein. The sample has more than 650,000 distinct CDR3 sequences; less than 40% are singletons. To note about this clonotype: Antigen unknown.

CDR3 length: 9 amino acids. V gave up 4 bases and J gave up 10 bases, with 4 bases separating them. Findings and limits, study-wide: Of the TCR beta families, the public ones yielded a cumulative frequency that identified carriers of CMV plus the relevant HLA.

V gene TRBV12-3 or TRBV12-4 combines with J gene TRBJ1-1; no definite D call. This TCR was recovered from a human donor in good health (CMV status not recorded). Some clones in this sample may be carry-over from other donors' samples. Sequenced input: PBMCs. The CDR3 DNA sequence: TGTGCCAGCAGTTACCCAGCTTTCTTT. This gives the protein CASSYPAFF.